This TCR beta chain was captured by sequencing in a study of blood T cell repertoires in COVID-19. In the study overall: The cDNA or gDNA used as material had been derived from T cells, B-cell-depleted T cells, or PBMCs.

The CDR3 extends over 16 amino acids. Germline V gene sequence: CDR1 SNHLY, CDR2 FYNNEI. V was trimmed by 3 bases and J by 7 bases, leaving 16 bases between them. As handled by the study authors: Estimated nucleated cell counts came from reference gene primer amplification. The assay was immunoSEQ multiplex PCR, and TCRdb's table has in-frame clones only and misses some. V, J and clone size were drawn from that table, and D and trimming were deduced from the DNA. The sample yields 54,000 or so clones, about 87% seen once. Sequenced: peripheral blood. The chain uses TRBV2 and TRBJ1-6; possible D gene TRBD1, 6 bases. The sequence derives from a human donor in a cohort sampled during active COVID-19. The CDR3 nucleotides read TGTGCCAGCAGTGATCAGGGGATGAGAAGGAATTCACCCCTCCACTTT. Translation: CASSDQGMRRNSPLHF.